This passage covers 11 T cell receptor beta chains from one sample sequenced in a study of CD8 T cells in ankylosing spondylitis. TCRdb fed the 5' RACE reads into MiXCR, producing one record per CDR3 protein. The sample carries roughly 230,000 distinct CDR3 sequences, 18% recorded once. What was sequenced was blood, either unsorted or a sorted T cell fraction (not recorded which). The receptors come from a male donor with ankylosing spondylitis or in good health (not recorded which).

Note on this clonotype: Its ends do not fully match the called genes, so a read error is possible. This chain connects TRBV16 to TRBJ2-7; D ambiguous. This CDR3 comprises 13 residues. Germline-derived CDR1 and CDR2 are KGHSY and FQNENV. The DNA of the CDR3 is TGTGCCAGCAGCCAAGACAACTCCTACAAGCAGTACTTC. Translating it yields CASSQDNSYKQYF.

At least ten counts were recorded for this clonotype. This chain links TRBV7-8 with TRBJ2-2, with D possibly matching TRBD2 (6 bases). Trimming pared 4 bases from V and 0 bases from J, leaving 12 bases between. The germline CDR1 and CDR2 sequences are SGHVS and FQNEAQ. This CDR3 comprises 16 residues. The CDR3, as DNA: TGTGCCAGCAGCTCCCTAGCGTGGACGAACACCGGGGAGCTGTTTTTT. Translated: CASSSLAWTNTGELFF.

The chain is built from TRBV12-3 or TRBV12-4 and TRBJ1-4; 7 bases line up with TRBD1. Losses at the gene ends were 9 bases for V and 8 bases for J; bases not matched to a gene: 15. The CDR3 has 15 residues. In DNA, the CDR3 is TGTGCCAGTGCCCGAGGTGCAGGGGGAAGAGAAAAACTGTTTTTT. Translation: CASARGAGGREKLFF.

This chain connects TRBV15 to TRBJ2-1; D tentatively reads TRBD1 or TRBD2 (6 bases each). V lost 4 bases, J lost 5 bases, and 12 bases lay in between. The CDR3 is 14 amino acids. Germline V CDR1 and CDR2: LNHNV, YYDKDF (reference sequence). CDR3 protein: CATSIGGPNNEQFF. CDR3 bases: TGTGCCACCAGCATCGGGGGCCCCAACAATGAGCAGTTCTTC.

This sequence joins TRBV9 and TRBJ1-2; D perhaps matches TRBD1 (5 bases). The V and J ends lost 4 bases and 4 bases respectively, with 17 bases between them. The CDR3 is made up of 15 amino acids. The germline gives CDR1 SGDLS, CDR2 YYNGEE. CDR3 in DNA: TGTGCCAGCAGCCCCTCTGGGGGGTCCCCCTATGGCTACACCTTC. It codes for CASSPSGGSPYGYTF.

This clonotype was seen more than once but under ten times. J is TRBJ2-7 and V is TRBV4-3; no clear D. The V end was cut by 1 base, the J end by 4 bases, with 11 bases between. This CDR3 comprises 14 residues. Per germline, CDR1 LGHNA and CDR2 YSLEER. CDR3 nucleotides: TGCGCCAGCAGCCAAGGTATTATTAGGTACGAGCAGTACTTC. It is translated as CASSQGIIRYEQYF.

The chain recombines TRBV27 with TRBJ1-5, with D unclear. Germline assignment: CDR1 MNHEY and CDR2 SMNVEV (reference sequence). CDR3 size: 13 residues. V gave up 8 bases and J gave up 1 base, with 9 bases separating them. In nucleotides, the CDR3 is TGTGCCAGCTCCATGGTGAGCAATCAGCCCCAGCATTTT. This encodes CASSMVSNQPQHF.

This clonotype was recorded many times. V usage is TRBV5-1 and J usage is TRBJ2-3, with TRBD2 matching 9 bases. This CDR3 region has 18 residues. Germline CDR1 is SGHRS and CDR2 is YFSETQ. The V segment lost 2 bases and the J segment 3 bases; nucleotides outside the gene matches: 13. The CDR3, as DNA: TGCGCCAGCAGCTTTTTGTTGATAGCGGGAGATGGAACAGATACGCAGTATTTT. Translation: CASSFLLIAGDGTDTQYF.

This clonotype turned up a few times. The V gene is TRBV11-2, the J gene TRBJ2-1, with 7 positions matching TRBD1. Germline V gene lookup returns CDR1 SGHAT and CDR2 FQNNGV. The V and J ends lost 4 bases and 5 bases, in that order; junction bases with no gene match: 8. CDR3 length: 15 residues. This chain's CDR3 is CASSWEGTAHNEQFF. CDR3 DNA sequence: TGTGCCAGCAGCTGGGAAGGGACAGCGCACAATGAGCAGTTCTTC. The entire variable domain, with the rest obtained from reference TRBV11-2 and TRBJ2-1, is as follows: EAGVAQSPRYKIIEKRQSVAFWCNPISGHATLYWYQQILGQGPKLLIQFQNNGVVDDSQLPKDRFSAERLKGVDSTLKIQPAKLEDSAVYLCASSWEGTAHNEQFFGPGTRLTVL.

This chain uses TRBV6-1 with TRBJ1-6, with 10 bases matching TRBD1. CDR3 length: 15 amino acids. Germline V CDR1 and CDR2: MNHNS, SASEGT. Trimming at V came to 7 bases and at J to 8 bases, leaving 8 bases not matched to a gene. The CDR3 protein is CASNPTGGEYSPLHF. In DNA, the CDR3 is TGTGCCAGCAATCCGACAGGGGGCGAGTATTCACCCCTCCACTTT.

The chain is built from TRBV12-3 or TRBV12-4 and TRBJ2-2; 13 positions agree with TRBD2. The J segment lost 7 bases and the V segment lost 2 bases, leaving 7 bases of the junction unmatched. The CDR3 length is 17 residues. The CDR3 region is CASSLRLAGGSDGELFF. The DNA of the CDR3 is TGTGCCAGCAGTTTAAGACTAGCGGGAGGATCTGACGGGGAGCTGTTTTTT.